The 3 T cell receptor beta chains in this list originate from one sample, sequenced in a study of molecular identifiers for immune sequencing clone quantification. TCRdb itself ran the PCR reads through MiXCR, one entry per CDR3 protein. The data contain about 640,000 distinct CDR3 sequences, roughly 21% of them seen just once; the ten biggest clones take up about 0.9%. Input material: naive CD8+ T cells from blood, with Jurkat cell RNA spiked in. Subset in this sample: FACS-sorted CD8+CD4-CCR7+CD45RA+ naive T cells. These receptors all come from a human donor in good health. Some libraries in this study had Jurkat cell RNA spiked in.

This clonotype was counted only a few times. The chain combines TRBV6-2 or TRBV6-3 with TRBJ2-1; D possibly corresponds to TRBD1 (5 bases). CDR3 length equals 14 residues. The V end lost 0 bases, the J end lost 8 bases, and 11 bases lay between the germline ends. CDR1 and CDR2 (germline): MNHEY, SVGEGT. CDR3 residues: CASSYSGQPHEQFF. The CDR3 nucleotides are TGTGCCAGCAGTTACTCGGGGCAGCCTCATGAGCAGTTCTTC.

This clonotype was detected a few times. The chain employs TRBV5-6 and TRBJ1-1; no definite D call. V was shortened by 0 bases and J by 6 bases, with 12 bases between the two germline ends. Germline values: CDR1 SGHDT, CDR2 YYEEEE. This CDR3 has 14 residues. The CDR3 protein is CASSLVEGDAEAFF. The CDR3 DNA reads TGTGCCAGCAGCTTGGTGGAGGGCGACGCTGAAGCTTTCTTT.

The chain employs TRBV4-3 and TRBJ2-1; D perhaps matches TRBD2 (7 bases). CDR1 and CDR2 from the germline V gene are LGHNA and YSLEER. CDR3 size: 17 residues. The germline V and J ends were trimmed by 1 base and 7 bases, with 20 bases remaining between them. CDR3 sequence (DNA): TGCGCCAGCAGCCAAGGATTAGGGGGGGCCGTAGGAAATGAGCAGTTCTTC. Protein product: CASSQGLGGAVGNEQFF.